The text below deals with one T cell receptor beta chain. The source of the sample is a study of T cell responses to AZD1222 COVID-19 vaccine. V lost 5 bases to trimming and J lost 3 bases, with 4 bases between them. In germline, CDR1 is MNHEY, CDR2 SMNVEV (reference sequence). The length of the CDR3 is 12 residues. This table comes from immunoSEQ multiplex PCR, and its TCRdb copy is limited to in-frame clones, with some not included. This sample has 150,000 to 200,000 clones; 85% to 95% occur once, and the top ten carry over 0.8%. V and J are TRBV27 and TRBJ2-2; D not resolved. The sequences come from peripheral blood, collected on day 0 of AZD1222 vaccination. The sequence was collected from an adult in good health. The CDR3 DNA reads TGTGCCAGCAGTCCCGACACCGGGGAGCTGTTTTTT. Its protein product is CASSPDTGELFF.